The T cell receptor beta chain under discussion was sequenced for a study of blood T cell repertoires in COVID-19. Across the whole study: PBMCs, B-cell-depleted T cells, or T cells were the source of the cDNA or gDNA that made up the material.

The CDR3 loop spans 12 amino acids. The germline V and J ends were trimmed by 6 bases and 10 bases, with 13 bases remaining between them. Per germline, CDR1 MNHEY and CDR2 SMNVEV (reference sequence). In the source study's methods: How many nucleated cells were present was estimated from reference gene primer amplification. Profiling relied on immunoSEQ multiplex PCR, and the TCRdb table lists in-frame clones only, not all of them. Clonal size and the V and J genes are those of that table, whereas D and trimming came from the DNA. The sample comprises approximately 89,000 clones, about 80% of which are singletons, and roughly 50% rests with the top ten.

The V call is TRBV27, the J call TRBJ2-1; D is undetermined. Source material: peripheral blood. This clonotype was obtained from a human donor in a cohort sampled during active COVID-19. DNA for the CDR3: TGTGCCAGCAGCCCCTTTTTTGGCGAGCAGTTCTTC. Its translation: CASSPFFGEQFF.